These 2 T cell receptor beta chains were sequenced from one sample in a study of shared clonotypes between healthy human individuals. As defined, naive CD8 cells were CD45RO-negative and positively selected for CCR7, with terminally differentiated effector memory CD45RA+ cells excluded. Some clones are missing from TCRdb's copy, which holds only in-frame ones; the method was immunoSEQ multiplex PCR. Of approximately 2,000,000 clones listed, just over 90% are singletons. Source material: naive CD8+ T cells from PBMCs. These TCRs come from a man between 18 and 29 years old in good health. Some clones in this sample may be carry-over from other donors' samples.

V gene TRBV7-9 combines with J gene TRBJ2-7, with 9 bases identical to TRBD2. The CDR3 covers 15 residues. Germline CDR1 reads SEHNR; CDR2 reads FQNEAQ (reference sequence). The trim removed 5 bases at V and 7 bases at J, leaving 12 bases unmatched. CDR3 bases: TGTGCCAGCAGCCGCACGGAGCGGGAGGTGAGGGAGCAGTACTTC. Its protein is CASSRTEREVREQYF.

The chain links TRBV9 to TRBJ1-1, with D maybe TRBD1 (6 bases). The germline gives CDR1 SGDLS, CDR2 YYNGEE. Trimming left V 4 bases short and J 4 bases short, with 17 bases between. The CDR3 spans 15 residues. This chain's CDR3 is CASSPRQAWGTEAFF. In DNA, the CDR3 is TGTGCCAGCAGCCCTCGACAGGCTTGGGGCACTGAAGCTTTCTTT.